The TCR beta chain described here comes from a study of cytomegalovirus exposure and HLA in healthy donors. Overall study context: There were tens of millions of unique TCRs (from HLA-typed donors) in an early data release.

Vbeta (60) and Jbeta (13) primers were used in the PCR. The table came from immunoSEQ multiplex PCR; TCRdb's copy has only in-frame clones and leaves some out. The sample has 60,000 to 70,000 clones; 77% are singletons. Trimming removed 0 bases from V and 4 bases from J; junction bases left unmatched: 0. The CDR3 covers 15 residues. CDR1 and CDR2 from the germline V gene are MRHNA and SNTAGT. What was sequenced was PBMCs. The clonotype originates from a male donor in good health and CMV-seropositive. The gene calls are TRBV6-4 and TRBJ2-3; 11 positions match TRBD1. This CDR3 reads CASSDSGQGADTQYF. In DNA, the CDR3 is TGTGCCAGCAGTGACTCGGGACAGGGGGCAGATACGCAGTATTTT.